The T cell receptor (beta chain) described here comes from a study of T-cell memory formation after mild COVID-19. Whole-study results and caveats: Among clones peaking at day 37 in the second wave, SARS-CoV-2 specificity remained unconfirmed. Later expanders leaned CD4+, whereas day 15 to 85 contracting clones were balanced CD4/CD8.

MiXCR, run by TCRdb on the 5' RACE reads, gives a single entry per CDR3 protein. Of some 350,000 distinct CDR3 sequences in the sample, 10% to 15% were seen once. Germline-derived CDR1 and CDR2 are SGHRS and YFSETQ. The CDR3 has 17 amino acids. V shed 0 bases, J shed 8 bases, and the junction held 11 bases outside the gene matches. At least ten counts were recorded for this clonotype. No antigen is known for it. The V and J genes are TRBV5-1 and TRBJ2-1; 10 bases agree with TRBD2. The sequencing input was PBMCs or a T cell subset sorted from them (not recorded which). This clonotype originated in a man younger than 35 who had mild COVID-19 (a few samples of this study predate the infection). Cell type and time point are not known. CDR3 nucleotide sequence: TGCGCCAGCAGCTTGGAAGGGCTAGCGGGGGTGGGTGATGAGCAGTTCTTC. Protein: CASSLEGLAGVGDEQFF.